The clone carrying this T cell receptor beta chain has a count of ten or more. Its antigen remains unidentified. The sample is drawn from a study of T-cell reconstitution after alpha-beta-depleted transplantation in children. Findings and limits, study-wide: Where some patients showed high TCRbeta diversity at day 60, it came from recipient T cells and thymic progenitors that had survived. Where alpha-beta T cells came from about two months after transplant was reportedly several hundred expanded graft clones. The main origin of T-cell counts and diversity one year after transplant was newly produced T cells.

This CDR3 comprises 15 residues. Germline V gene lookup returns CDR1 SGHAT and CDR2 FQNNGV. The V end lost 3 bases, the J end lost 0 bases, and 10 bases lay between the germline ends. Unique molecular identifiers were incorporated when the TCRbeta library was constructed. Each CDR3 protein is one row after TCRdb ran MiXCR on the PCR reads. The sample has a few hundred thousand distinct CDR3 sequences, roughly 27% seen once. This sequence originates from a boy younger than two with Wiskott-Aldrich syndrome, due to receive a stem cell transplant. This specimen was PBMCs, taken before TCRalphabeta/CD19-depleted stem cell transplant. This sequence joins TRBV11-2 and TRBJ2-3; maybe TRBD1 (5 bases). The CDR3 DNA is TGTGCCAGCAGCTTGGGGCAGAGTAGCACAGATACGCAGTATTTT. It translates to CASSLGQSSTDTQYF.